One and the same sample provided the 10 T cell receptor beta chains below, sequenced in a study of identical twins. TCRdb reprocessed the 5' RACE reads with MiXCR, giving one entry per CDR3 protein. The sample contains 1.5 million to 2 million distinct CDR3 sequences, 32% of which appear only once. Source material: cord blood. These receptors were obtained from a newborn girl in good health.

This chain connects TRBV5-4 to TRBJ2-7; 11 nucleotides agree with TRBD2. The CDR3 loop spans 16 amino acids. V lost 3 bases, J lost 0 bases, and 5 bases stayed unmatched. The germline V gene encodes CDR1 SGHNT and CDR2 YYREEE (reference sequence). The CDR3 loop reads CASSSVSGRDSYEQYF. The CDR3 DNA reads TGTGCCAGCAGCTCGGTTAGCGGGAGGGACTCCTACGAGCAGTACTTC.

This clonotype was counted between two and nine times. The J gene is TRBJ2-1, the V gene TRBV9; 9 bases fit TRBD2. Germline V lookup: CDR1 SGDLS, CDR2 YYNGEE. V was clipped by 2 bases and J by 8 bases; unmatched bases: 11. This CDR3 region has 16 residues. CDR3 sequence: CASSVAGGPYIDEQFF. The CDR3 region has the DNA TGTGCCAGCAGCGTTGCGGGAGGGCCCTACATCGATGAGCAGTTCTTC.

This clonotype turned up a few times. The rearrangement links TRBV9 to TRBJ2-3; 11 bases are shared with TRBD2. CDR3 length: 17 residues. Trimming took 0 bases from V and 3 from J; bases not matched to a gene: 6. CDR1 and CDR2 from the germline V gene are SGDLS and YYNGEE. CDR3 DNA sequence: TGTGCCAGCAGCGTAGTAGCACTAGCGGGAGCAACAGATACGCAGTATTTT. Amino acid sequence: CASSVVALAGATDTQYF.

V gene TRBV7-9 combines with J gene TRBJ2-1; D is unclear. This CDR3 contains 15 residues. V lost 3 bases, J lost 3 bases, and 12 bases lay in between. Germline CDR1 and CDR2: SEHNR and FQNEAQ (reference sequence). DNA of the CDR3: TGTGCCAGCAGCTTGACTCTACCGATCTACAATGAGCAGTTCTTC. Translation: CASSLTLPIYNEQFF. Supplemented by reference TRBV7-9 and TRBJ2-1, the full variable domain reads DTGVSQNPRHKITKRGQNVTFRCDPISEHNRLYWYRQTLGQGPEFLTYFQNEAQLEKSRLLSDRFSAERPKGSFSTLEIQRTEQGDSAMYLCASSLTLPIYNEQFFGPGTRLTVL.

This clonotype was seen many times. V usage is TRBV29-1 and J usage is TRBJ2-1; 7 positions match TRBD1. The CDR3 has 15 amino acids. Germline-derived CDR1 and CDR2 are SQVTM and ANQGSEA. V was clipped by 0 bases and J by 2 bases; unmatched bases: 4. Here the CDR3 reads CSVEEEGTAYNEQFF. The CDR3 DNA reads as TGCAGCGTTGAAGAAGAAGGGACAGCCTACAATGAGCAGTTCTTC.

The chain employs TRBV4-2 and TRBJ1-4; D uncertain. CDR1 and CDR2 (germline): LGHNA, YNFKEQ. The CDR3 spans 17 residues. Trimming took off 0 bases at V and 7 bases at J, with 18 bases between the two ends. For the CDR3, the DNA is TGTGCCAGCAGCCAAGATTTAGGAGGGAGGGTCGGTGAAAAACTGTTTTTT. This translates into CASSQDLGGRVGEKLFF.

This clonotype was observed a few times. V is TRBV27 and J is TRBJ2-1; TRBD2 matches at 7 bases. Germline loops: CDR1 MNHEY, CDR2 SMNVEV (reference sequence). J gave up 7 bases and V 2 bases, and 8 bases lay outside the gene matches. The CDR3 runs to 15 residues. CDR3 nucleotide sequence: TGTGCCAGCAGTTTACGGAGGGAGGGTTGGAATGAGCAGTTCTTC. This sequence encodes CASSLRREGWNEQFF.

This clonotype was seen at least ten times. V gene TRBV4-2 combines with J gene TRBJ2-1; 8 bases are shared with TRBD1. Germline V gives CDR1 LGHNA, CDR2 YNFKEQ. This CDR3 spans 15 amino acids. V trimming: 1 base; J trimming: 6 bases; junction bases outside the gene matches: 5. CDR3 residues: CASSQAGTGVNEQFF. In nucleotides, the CDR3 is TGTGCCAGCAGCCAAGCCGGGACAGGAGTCAATGAGCAGTTCTTC.

The chain combines TRBV14 with TRBJ1-6; 8 bases fit TRBD1. There are 14 residues in the CDR3. Trimming removed 0 bases from V and 9 bases from J; junction bases left unmatched: 1. The germline CDR1 and CDR2 sequences are SGHDN and FVKESK. Written as DNA, the CDR3 is TGTGCCAGCAGCCAAGACAGGGGGCTTTCACCCCTCCACTTT. This encodes CASSQDRGLSPLHF.

This chain joins TRBV14 and TRBJ1-1; D unclear. V was shortened by 4 bases and J by 1 base, with 13 bases between the two germline ends. In germline, CDR1 is SGHDN, CDR2 FVKESK. The CDR3 is made up of 15 amino acids. CDR3 nucleotide sequence: TGTGCCAGCAGCCGCATCAAGGTAGGGAACACTGAAGCTTTCTTT. Protein: CASSRIKVGNTEAFF.